This T cell receptor (beta chain) is from a study of cytomegalovirus exposure and HLA in healthy donors. 13 Jbeta primers and 60 Vbeta primers were used for the PCR. Produced via immunoSEQ multiplex PCR; TCRdb's table is partial and in-frame only. The data contain around 120,000 clones, 80% of them seen just once; the ten biggest clones take up roughly 2.4%. Remarks on this clone: Its antigen is unidentified.

Notes on the study in general: In vitro checks showed that a few CMV-associated chains really do target CMV antigens. High specificity and sensitivity for cytomegalovirus status were reported for the classifier. Links to common viral pathogens appeared, in a later analysis, for several of the most significant clusters. Highly shared variants forming one cluster were likely a sequencing artifact.

The sample consisted of PBMCs. The clonotype comes from a young man in good health and CMV-seronegative.

CDR3: CASSPNGNSHYEQYF. CDR3 bases: TGTGCCAGCTCACCAAACGGGAACAGCCACTACGAGCAGTACTTC. This rearrangement joins TRBV18 to TRBJ2-7; D is possibly TRBD2 (5 bases). Germline loops: CDR1 KGHSH, CDR2 LQKENI. The CDR3 contains 15 residues. Trimming pared 2 bases from V and 3 bases from J, leaving 14 bases between.